Described below is a single T cell receptor beta chain sequence and its context. CDR1 and CDR2 from the germline V gene are SGHAT and FQNNGV. Trimming at V came to 4 bases and at J to 7 bases, leaving 8 bases not matched to a gene. The CDR3 sequence is 14 residues long. The entry originates in a study of Ad26.COV2.S vaccination and SARS-CoV-2 variants. The treatment is: some 19 received Ad26.COV2.S at low or high dose, single or two shots; about five received placebo; per-sample allocation not given. Day 63 after the first injection of vaccine or placebo was the sampling time. The method was immunoSEQ multiplex PCR; TCRdb's version includes in-frame clones alone and lacks a portion of them. The sample lists around 350,000 clones; about 88% were seen once.

The TCR comes from a person aged 18-60 years who received the Ad26.COV2.S COVID-19 vaccine or a placebo. The V call is TRBV11-2, the J call TRBJ1-2, with 8 bases identical to TRBD1. This specimen consisted of peripheral blood, obtained in a trial of Ad26.COV2.S vaccine versus placebo. The CDR3 reads CASSSGQGHPGYTF. The DNA for the CDR3 is TGTGCCAGCAGCTCCGGACAGGGACACCCTGGCTACACCTTC. Together with reference TRBV11-2 and TRBJ1-2, the CDR3 gives the full variable domain: EAGVAQSPRYKIIEKRQSVAFWCNPISGHATLYWYQQILGQGPKLLIQFQNNGVVDDSQLPKDRFSAERLKGVDSTLKIQPAKLEDSAVYLCASSSGQGHPGYTFGSGTRLTVV.